This T cell receptor (beta chain) was recovered during a study of neoadjuvant nivolumab and ipilimumab in lung cancer (dated by TCRdb to between 2020 and 2021). With regard to the full study: In the NEOSTAR trial, nivolumab was administered intravenously at 3 mg/kg on days 1, 15 and 29, and the combination arm also received ipilimumab 1 mg/kg on day 1 only. Matched pretherapy and resected tumor pairs were analyzed for seven patients, of whom four received nivolumab and three received nivolumab plus ipilimumab. The study compared TCR repertoires in pretherapy (baseline) peripheral blood with TCR repertoires in tumors resected at surgery following neoadjuvant immune checkpoint blockade. For each study arm, the primary endpoint of the trial was the rate of major pathologic response (MPR) in the intention-to-treat population. Of the 40 to 50 patients with operable NSCLC treated in the trial, approximately 23 were randomized to nivolumab monotherapy and 21 to nivolumab plus ipilimumab.

Explained via the paper, the time point label denotes: at surgical resection after neoadjuvant nivolumab +/- ipilimumab. The samples were obtained from NEOSTAR, a phase 2 randomized trial that tested neoadjuvant nivolumab or nivolumab plus ipilimumab, followed by surgery, in operable NSCLC. From a lookup of the germline V gene, CDR1 and CDR2 are SGHRS and YFSETQ. From cysteine to phenylalanine, the CDR3 is 11 amino acids long. Only the CDR3 region is kept as DNA, spanning 33 bases read in frame from base 1. V is clipped by 4 bases and J by 2 bases, and the sequence between their germline boundaries is 3 bases long. Study-wide findings and limitations: There was no significant correlation between TCR clonality and pathologic tumor regression, and just a single major-pathologic-response sample was available for the clonality-regression analysis. From pretherapy to surgery, tumor T-cell richness and clonality went up in three of three dual-therapy tumors, versus only two of four nivolumab-treated tumors. Compared with tumor-adjacent uninvolved lung, resected tumors had greater TCR richness and clonality, and increases showed up in more of the dual-therapy-treated tumors. A small number of samples was subjected to TCR sequencing. TCR richness in pretherapy blood showed a positive correlation with richness in tumors resected after neoadjuvant therapy (Spearman R of about 0.81).

The library was produced with the immunoSEQ multiplex PCR assay. As for the original processing: Richness and clonality were used to summarize the repertoires, and clones that significantly expanded or contracted between pre- and post-therapy samples were identified. Entries here come from immuneACCESS through TCRdb and include only in-frame sequences with V and J called. Some clones fail to appear in such tables; in the studies checked, an unresolved V gene covers under half of the shortfall, and the cause of the remainder is unknown. Clonal size and the V and J genes are those of that table, whereas D and trimming came from the DNA. This sample has 10,000 or so clones in its table, and about 74% of those were observed once. Approximately 7.5% of the sample is taken by the ten largest. Comments on this clone: This receptor's antigen is unknown. Base-call qualities are not available, and no considerably larger clone is one nucleotide away.

The material was tumor tissue, obtained after neoadjuvant nivolumab, alone or with ipilimumab, at or shortly before surgery. The chain couples TRBV5-1 to TRBJ1-1, with the D gene not clear enough to name. This receptor was obtained from an adult with non-small cell lung cancer. Some clones in this sample may be carry-over from other donors' samples. The CDR3 here reads CASSVNTEAFF. The DNA is TGCGCCAGCAGCGTTAACACTGAAGCTTTCTTT.